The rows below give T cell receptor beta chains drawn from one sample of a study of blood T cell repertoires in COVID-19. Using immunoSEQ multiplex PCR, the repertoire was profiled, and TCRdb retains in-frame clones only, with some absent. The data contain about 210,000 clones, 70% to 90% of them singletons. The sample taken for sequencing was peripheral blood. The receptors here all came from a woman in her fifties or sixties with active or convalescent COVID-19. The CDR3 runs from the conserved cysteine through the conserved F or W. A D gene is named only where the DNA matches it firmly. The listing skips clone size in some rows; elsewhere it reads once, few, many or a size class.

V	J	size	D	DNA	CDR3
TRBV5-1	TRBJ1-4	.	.	TGCGCCAGCAGCTTCCGGGGGGCAACTAATGAAAAACTGTTTTTT	CASSFRGATNEKLFF
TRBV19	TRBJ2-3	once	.	TGTGCCTCAAGCGTAGCCGATACGCAGTATTTT	CASSVADTQYF
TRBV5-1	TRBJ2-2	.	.	TGCGCCAGCACCCAGGGGACACAGAACACCGGGGAGCTGTTTTTT	CASTQGTQNTGELFF
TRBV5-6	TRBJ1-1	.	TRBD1	TGTGCCAGCAGCTGGTTTACAGGGGCTAACACTGAAGCTTTCTTT	CASSWFTGANTEAFF
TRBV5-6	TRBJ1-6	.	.	TGTGCCAGCAGCTCTTCGGGGAGGCCGAATTCACCCCTCCACTTT	CASSSSGRPNSPLHF
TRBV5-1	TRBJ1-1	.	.	TGCGCCAGCAGATCCGACAGGTCCAACACTGAAGCTTTCTTT	CASRSDRSNTEAFF
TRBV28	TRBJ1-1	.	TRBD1	TGTGCCGGCCGACAGGGCGGGTTTGTTAACACTGAAGCTTTCTTT	CAGRQGGFVNTEAFF
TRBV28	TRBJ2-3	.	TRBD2	TGTGCCAGCAGTCGGGGGGGGGCCCACACAGATACGCAGTATTTT	CASSRGGAHTDTQYF
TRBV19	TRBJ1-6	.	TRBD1	TGTGCCAGTAGTTTACAGGGGAATTCACCCCTCCACTTT	CASSLQGNSPLHF
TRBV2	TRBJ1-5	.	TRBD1	TGTGCCAGCAACCGACAGGGGAATCAGCCCCAGCATTTT	CASNRQGNQPQHF
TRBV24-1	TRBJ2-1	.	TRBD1	TGTGCCACCAGTGAGGCAGGGGGCGACCGCTACAATGAGCAGTTCTTC	CATSEAGGDRYNEQFF
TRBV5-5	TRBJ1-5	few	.	TGTGCCAGCAGCTTGGGTCCCGGGAATAGCAATCAGCCCCAGCATTTT	CASSLGPGNSNQPQHF
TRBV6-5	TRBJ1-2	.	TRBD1	TGTGCCAGCAGTTTGAGGACAGGGGGTTATTATGGCTACACCTTC	CASSLRTGGYYGYTF
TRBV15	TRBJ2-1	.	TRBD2	TGTGCCACCAGCAGAGACGCCAGCGGGAGGCACAATGAGCAGTTCTTC	CATSRDASGRHNEQFF
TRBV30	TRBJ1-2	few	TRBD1	TGTGCCTGGAGTGTAGAGTATTCTCTACAGGGGGACCTCACCGAATTATATGGCTACACCTTC	CAWSVEYSLQGDLTELYGYTF
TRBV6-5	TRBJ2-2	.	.	TGTGCCAGCAGTCTAGTGGTGACCGGGGAGCTGTTTTTT	CASSLVVTGELFF
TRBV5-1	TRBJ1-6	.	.	TGCGCCAGCAGCTTGTTGCTTGGCGGCGGATCCTCACCCCTCCACTTT	CASSLLLGGGSSPLHF
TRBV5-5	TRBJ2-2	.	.	TGTGCCAGCAGCGTAAGGACAGCGAACACCGGGGAGCTGTTTTTT	CASSVRTANTGELFF
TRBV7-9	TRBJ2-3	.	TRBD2	TGTGCCAGCGGGTTGGCTAGCGGGCTCACAGATACGCAGTATTTT	CASGLASGLTDTQYF
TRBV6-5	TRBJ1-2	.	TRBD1	TGTGCCAGCAGTCAGGGGGCCAAGACGAGTGGCTACACCTTC	CASSQGAKTSGYTF
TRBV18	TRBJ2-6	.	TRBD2	TGTGCCAGCTCACCGGGAGGGGCCGGGGCCAACGTCCTGACTTTC	CASSPGGAGANVLTF
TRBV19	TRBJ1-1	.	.	TGTGCCAGTAGCGACATGAAGAACACTGAAGCTTTCTTT	CASSDMKNTEAFF
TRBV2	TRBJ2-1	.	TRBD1	TGTGCCAGCAGTGACTTCCGGACAGGGGGTATGAATGAGCAGTTCTTC	CASSDFRTGGMNEQFF
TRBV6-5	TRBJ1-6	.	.	TGTGCCAGCCGACTGACAGTTAATTCACCCCTCCACTTT	CASRLTVNSPLHF
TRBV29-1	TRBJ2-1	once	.	TGCAGCGGGGGAGAACAGGGCTACAATGAGCAGTTCTTC	CSGGEQGYNEQFF
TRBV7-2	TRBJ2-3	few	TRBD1	TGTGCCAGCAGCGCACAGGGGTTTGGCACAGATACGCAGTATTTT	CASSAQGFGTDTQYF
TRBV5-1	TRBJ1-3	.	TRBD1	TGCGCCAGCAGCTTGAGGTTGACTACAGGGGAGAACACCATATATTTT	CASSLRLTTGENTIYF
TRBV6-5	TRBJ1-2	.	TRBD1	TGTGCCAGCAGTTGGGACAGGGATGGTTCTGGCTACACCTTC	CASSWDRDGSGYTF
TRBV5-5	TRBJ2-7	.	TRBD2	TGTGCCAGCAGCTCAGGACTAGCGGGCGGCTACGAGCAGTACTTC	CASSSGLAGGYEQYF
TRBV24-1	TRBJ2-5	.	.	TGTGCCACCAGTGACCCCGCTCAAGGGGTGGGGACCCAGTACTTC	CATSDPAQGVGTQYF
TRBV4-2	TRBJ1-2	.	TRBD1	TGTGCCAGCAGCCAAGATCGCTCCGGGACAGCCTTCTATGGCTACACCTTC	CASSQDRSGTAFYGYTF
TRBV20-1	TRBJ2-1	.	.	TGCAGTGCTAGTACTTCATCGGCAGGGTGGGGTTACAATGAGCAGTTCTTC	CSASTSSAGWGYNEQFF
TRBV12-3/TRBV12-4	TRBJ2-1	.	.	TGTGCCACGGACTCCTCCTACAATGAGCAGTTCTTC	CATDSSYNEQFF
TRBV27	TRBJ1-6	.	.	TGTGCCAGCAGGGGCAGCCAGGGGAAGTCCTATAATTCACCCCTCCACTTT	CASRGSQGKSYNSPLHF
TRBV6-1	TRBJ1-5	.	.	TGTGCCAGCAGTGATCGCGCCAGCAATCAGCCCCAGCATTTT	CASSDRASNQPQHF
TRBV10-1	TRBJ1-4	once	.	TGCGCCAGCAGTGATTCAGGAAATGAAAAACTGTTTTTT	CASSDSGNEKLFF
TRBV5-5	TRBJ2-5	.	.	TGTGCCAGCAGCTTTGGGGGGGAGACCCAGTACTTC	CASSFGGETQYF
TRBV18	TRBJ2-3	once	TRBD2	TGTGCCAGCTCACGCCCGGGACTAACGCAGTATTTT	CASSRPGLTQYF
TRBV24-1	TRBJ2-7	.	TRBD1	TGTGCCACCAGTGGGGGACAGGGGGCTTTCTACGAGCAGTACTTC	CATSGGQGAFYEQYF
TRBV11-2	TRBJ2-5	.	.	TGTGCCAGCAGCTTAGATGGCCGAGGATACCAAGAGACCCAGTACTTC	CASSLDGRGYQETQYF